The present TCR beta chain was sequenced within a study of early T cells in non-severe SARS-CoV-2 infection. The overall study: The sequenced material was bulk RNA from unsorted whole blood, and its chains were unpaired.

General observations from the study: A preference for anti-spike CD8 responses marked VDJdb matching, which missed private and CD4 specificities.

In the library, individual cDNA molecules carried attached unique molecular identifiers. MiXCR, applied by TCRdb to the 5' RACE reads, yields one record per CDR3 protein. Of tens of thousands of distinct CDR3 sequences in the sample, approximately 13% were seen once. This CDR3 has 16 residues. Germline lookup yields CDR1 MGHDK and CDR2 SYGVNS. Trimming removed 5 bases from V and 13 bases from J, with 27 bases in between. This clonotype was recorded at least ten times. Its antigen remains unknown. Input material: whole blood. This sequence was found in an adult who was a healthcare worker with PCR-confirmed SARS-CoV-2 infection or an uninfected control (not recorded which). V gene TRBV25-1 combines with J gene TRBJ2-1; D may be TRBD2 (7 bases). The CDR3 loop reads CASSLQGPAGTLGQFF. DNA for the CDR3: TGTGCCAGCAGTCTACAGGGACCAGCGGGGACCCTGGGTCAGTTCTTC.